What follows are 30 T cell receptor beta chains derived from one specimen sequenced in a study of cytomegalovirus exposure and HLA in healthy donors. The primer mix had 60 Vbeta and 13 Jbeta primers. TCRdb's copy holds only in-frame clones and misses some; the assay was immunoSEQ multiplex PCR. The sample records under 150,000 clones, 70% to 80% being singletons. The sequenced sample was PBMCs. Receptors originate from a woman between 50 and 59 years old in good health and CMV-seronegative.

CDR3 coding DNA: TGTGCCAGTAGCCAGGGGGCCCCTACCTACGAGCAGTACTTC. Translated, it gives CASSQGAPTYEQYF. This chain links TRBV19 with TRBJ2-7, with 8 bases fitting TRBD1. The CDR3 spans 14 residues. V shed 6 bases and J 2 bases; nucleotides not matched to a gene: 6. Germline lookup yields CDR1 LNHDA and CDR2 SQIVND (reference sequence).

J is TRBJ2-3 and V is TRBV7-3; tentatively, D is TRBD2 (6 bases). Trimming stripped 6 bases from V and 0 bases from J, with 13 bases between. Germline CDR1 reads SGHTA; CDR2 reads FQGTGA. The CDR3 spans 15 residues. The CDR3 here is CASSPSGTSTDTQYF. CDR3 in DNA: TGTGCCAGCAGTCCCTCCGGGACTAGCACAGATACGCAGTATTTT.

This clone has a single count. The chain links TRBV28 to TRBJ1-2; D is uncertain. CDR1 and CDR2 (germline): MDHEN, SYDVKM. The CDR3 is 14 residues long. The V end lost 9 bases, the J end lost 5 bases, and 19 bases lay between the germline ends. The CDR3 nucleotides are TGTGCCAGTAAGAGGCGGGGAGGTTTTTATGGCTACACCTTC. This encodes CASKRRGGFYGYTF.

J is TRBJ2-7 and V is TRBV28; 8 bases agree with TRBD1. CDR3 length equals 16 residues. The ends lost 2 bases at V and 0 bases at J; junction bases unmatched: 6. Germline assignment: CDR1 MDHEN and CDR2 SYDVKM. As DNA, the CDR3 is TGTGCCAGCAGTTTAAACAGGGGGAAATACTCCTACGAGCAGTACTTC. Amino acid sequence: CASSLNRGKYSYEQYF.

The sample holds a few counts of this clone. The rearrangement links TRBV5-6 to TRBJ1-1; 8 bases line up with TRBD1. CDR1 SGHDT and CDR2 YYEEEE come from the germline V gene. Trimming took 3 bases from V and 9 from J; bases not matched to a gene: 13. This CDR3 is built from 15 residues. CDR3 residues: CASSSGTGVVGKAFF. Here the CDR3 DNA reads TGTGCCAGCAGCTCCGGGACAGGTGTAGTTGGTAAAGCTTTCTTT.

The gene calls are TRBV2 and TRBJ2-5; tentatively, D is TRBD2 (6 bases). CDR3 length: 15 residues. CDR1 and CDR2 from the germline V gene are SNHLY and FYNNEI. V was cut by 4 bases and J by 1 base, with 13 bases left in between. Here the CDR3 reads CASSAEGTPQETQYF. The CDR3 DNA follows: TGTGCCAGCAGTGCGGAGGGGACTCCCCAAGAGACCCAGTACTTC.

The chain joins TRBV5-1 to TRBJ1-2; TRBD1 matches 7 bases. The CDR3 spans 14 residues. CDR1 and CDR2 from the germline V gene are SGHRS and YFSETQ. Trimming at V came to 4 bases and at J to 4 bases, leaving 7 bases not matched to a gene. The CDR3 region has the DNA TGCGCCAGCAGCCCGCTCGGGACAGTCTATGGCTACACCTTC. This gives the protein CASSPLGTVYGYTF. The full variable domain, completed using reference TRBV5-1 and TRBJ1-2, is KAGVTQTPRYLIKTRGQQVTLSCSPISGHRSVSWYQQTPGQGLQFLFEYFSETQRNKGNFPGRFSGRQFSNSRSEMNVSTLELGDSALYLCASSPLGTVYGYTFGSGTRLTVV.

This clone was observed a handful of times. This chain joins TRBV6-1 and TRBJ1-4; D may be TRBD1 (6 bases). This CDR3 comprises 15 residues. The V end lost 2 bases, the J end lost 2 bases, and 9 bases lay between the germline ends. Germline loops: CDR1 MNHNS, CDR2 SASEGT. The CDR3 sequence is CASSENQGTNEKLFF. In nucleotides, the CDR3 is TGTGCCAGCAGTGAAAATCAGGGGACTAATGAAAAACTGTTTTTT.

V usage is TRBV11-2 and J usage is TRBJ2-3, with D maybe TRBD1 (6 bases). V was pared by 5 bases and J by 0 bases, with 15 bases between. Germline CDR1 and CDR2: SGHAT and FQNNGV. CDR3 length: 16 residues. The CDR3 nucleotides are TGTGCCAGCAGCCTTCGGGCGACAGGTAGCACAGATACGCAGTATTTT. Its protein is CASSLRATGSTDTQYF.

The V and J genes are TRBV7-2 and TRBJ1-5; a weak D match, TRBD1 (5 bases). This CDR3 has 15 residues. The V end lost 1 base, the J end lost 4 bases, and 11 bases lay between the germline ends. Germline-derived CDR1 and CDR2 are SGHTA and FQGNSA. CDR3 protein: CASSLGAGRNQPQHF. For the CDR3, the DNA is TGTGCCAGCAGCTTAGGGGCAGGGCGGAATCAGCCCCAGCATTTT.

The CDR3 coding sequence is TGTGCCAGCAGCCGGCCAGGGGCCGAGATTGTCCACTTT. It codes for CASSRPGAEIVHF. The rearrangement joins TRBV5-5 to TRBJ1-6; possible D gene TRBD1, 6 bases. Germline CDR1 SGHKS, CDR2 YYEKEE (reference sequence). Trimming shortened V by 4 bases and J by 17 bases, and 19 bases separated the two germline ends. The CDR3 consists of 13 residues.

This chain uses TRBV30 with TRBJ1-4; 9 nucleotides agree with TRBD1. The CDR3 length is 14 residues. The V segment lost 6 bases and the J segment 3 bases; nucleotides outside the gene matches: 5. Germline V gives CDR1 GTSNPN, CDR2 SVGIG (reference sequence). Written as DNA, the CDR3 is TGTGCCTGCCTTGACAGGGGGGCTAATGAAAAACTGTTTTTT. Translated: CACLDRGANEKLFF.

The J gene is TRBJ2-5, the V gene TRBV29-1, with D maybe TRBD1 (5 bases). The CDR3 runs to 13 residues. CDR1 and CDR2 (germline): SQVTM, ANQGSEA. The germline V and J ends were trimmed by 0 bases and 4 bases, with 9 bases remaining between them. The CDR3 protein is CSVEEWQGETQYF. DNA of the CDR3: TGCAGCGTTGAAGAGTGGCAGGGAGAGACCCAGTACTTC.

The gene calls are TRBV29-1 and TRBJ2-1, with 16 nucleotides matching TRBD2. Germline loops: CDR1 SQVTM, CDR2 ANQGSEA. CDR3 length: 19 amino acids. After removal of 3 bases from V and 1 base from J, the junction contained 9 bases not matched to a gene. The CDR3 sequence is CSVDLGGLAGGPSYNEQFF. CDR3 nucleotides: TGCAGCGTTGATTTGGGGGGACTAGCGGGGGGGCCATCCTACAATGAGCAGTTCTTC.

The sample holds one count of this clone. The chain recombines TRBV28 with TRBJ1-4; 8 bases align to TRBD1. This CDR3 contains 15 residues. V shed 6 bases, J shed 3 bases, and the junction held 6 bases outside the gene matches. The germline V gene has CDR1 MDHEN and CDR2 SYDVKM. The chain's CDR3 is CASRQGAGANEKLFF. The CDR3, as DNA: TGTGCCAGCAGGCAGGGGGCGGGGGCTAATGAAAAACTGTTTTTT. Together with reference TRBV28 and TRBJ1-4, the CDR3 gives the full variable domain: DVKVTQSSRYLVKRTGEKVFLECVQDMDHENMFWYRQDPGLGLRLIYFSYDVKMKEKGDIPEGYSVSREKKERFSLILESASTNQTSMYLCASRQGAGANEKLFFGSGTQLSVL.

The chain recombines TRBV13 with TRBJ2-1, with D maybe TRBD2 (7 bases). This CDR3 comprises 13 residues. Per the germline V gene, CDR1 is PRHDT and CDR2 is FYEKMQ (reference sequence). The ends were cut back, 1 base at V and 12 bases at J, with 13 bases in the middle. The CDR3 DNA reads TGTGCCAGCAGCTTAGACCGCGGGGGCGGGCAGTTCTTC. Translating it yields CASSLDRGGGQFF.

The V call is TRBV6-5, the J call TRBJ2-7; D is unresolved. Germline V CDR1 and CDR2: MNHEY, SVGAGI. The CDR3 has 13 amino acids. Deletions cut 0 bases from V and 2 bases from J, with 5 bases between. CDR3 loop: CASSYSPTYEQYF. For the CDR3, the DNA is TGTGCCAGCAGTTACTCGCCTACCTACGAGCAGTACTTC.

The rearrangement uses TRBV9 and TRBJ2-1; maybe TRBD2 (5 bases). V was trimmed by 4 bases and J by 8 bases, leaving 16 bases between them. CDR3 size: 14 residues. Germline V gives CDR1 SGDLS, CDR2 YYNGEE. The CDR3 DNA sequence: TGTGCCAGCAGCCCTTCCGGAGCCGGGGATGAGCAGTTCTTC. Amino acids: CASSPSGAGDEQFF.

The chain carries TRBV19 and TRBJ2-1, with D possibly being TRBD1 (6 bases). The germline V gene encodes CDR1 LNHDA and CDR2 SQIVND (reference sequence). V lost 3 bases to trimming and J lost 0 bases, with 15 bases between them. The CDR3 spans 17 residues. CDR3 nucleotides: TGTGCCAGTAGTATCACTAGGACAGCGAGCTCCTACAATGAGCAGTTCTTC. Translated: CASSITRTASSYNEQFF.

The V gene is TRBV28, the J gene TRBJ2-7; 8 bases line up with TRBD1. V was clipped by 6 bases and J by 7 bases; unmatched bases: 5. Germline CDR1 MDHEN, CDR2 SYDVKM. The CDR3 totals 12 residues. The CDR3 sequence: CASRDRGTEQYF. Here the CDR3 DNA reads TGTGCCAGCAGAGACAGGGGAACAGAGCAGTACTTC.

The V call is TRBV11-3, the J call TRBJ2-3; 9 bases fit TRBD2. Germline CDR1 and CDR2: SGHNT and YENEEA. The CDR3 is 16 amino acids. V trimming: 1 base; J trimming: 1 base; junction bases outside the gene matches: 3. The CDR3, as DNA: TGTGCCAGCAGCTTAGCCGCTAGCGGGGGCACAGATACGCAGTATTTT. Protein product: CASSLAASGGTDTQYF.

The gene calls are TRBV7-8 and TRBJ1-5, with D possibly TRBD1 on 5 matching bases. The germline gives CDR1 SGHVS, CDR2 FQNEAQ. Trimming shortened V by 5 bases and J by 0 bases, and 8 bases separated the two germline ends. This CDR3 contains 14 residues. The CDR3 nucleotides read TGTGCCAGCAGCGTCGACAGTAGCAATCAGCCCCAGCATTTT. Translating it yields CASSVDSSNQPQHF.

The sample holds a few counts of this clone. The rearrangement joins TRBV5-1 to TRBJ2-7; 7 positions agree with TRBD2. The CDR3 loop spans 16 amino acids. Looked up from germline, CDR1 is SGHRS and CDR2 is YFSETQ. V gave up 1 base and J gave up 4 bases; unmatched junction bases: 11. CDR3 region: CASSLRSGLHLYEQYF. The CDR3 DNA reads as TGCGCCAGCAGCTTGAGGTCGGGACTACACCTTTACGAGCAGTACTTC. The full variable domain, rest sourced from reference TRBV5-1 and TRBJ2-7, is KAGVTQTPRYLIKTRGQQVTLSCSPISGHRSVSWYQQTPGQGLQFLFEYFSETQRNKGNFPGRFSGRQFSNSRSEMNVSTLELGDSALYLCASSLRSGLHLYEQYFGPGTRLTVT.

V is TRBV7-9 and J is TRBJ1-2; D is unresolved. Per germline, CDR1 SEHNR and CDR2 FQNEAQ (reference sequence). V was shortened by 4 bases and J by 3 bases, with 9 bases between the two germline ends. The CDR3 spans 13 residues. DNA of the CDR3: TGTGCCAGCAGCTATGAGGGCCACTATGGCTACACCTTC. The encoded protein is CASSYEGHYGYTF. The variable domain in full, with the rest retrieved from reference TRBV7-9 and TRBJ1-2, is DTGVSQNPRHKITKRGQNVTFRCDPISEHNRLYWYRQTLGQGPEFLTYFQNEAQLEKSRLLSDRFSAERPKGSFSTLEIQRTEQGDSAMYLCASSYEGHYGYTFGSGTRLTVV.

The chain employs TRBV4-1 and TRBJ1-6, with 7 bases that match TRBD1. CDR1 is MGHRA, CDR2 YSYEKL, per germline. CDR3 size: 16 residues. Germline trimming cut 3 bases from V and 4 bases from J; bases unmatched to any gene: 6. CDR3 loop: CASSQEGQIYNSPLHF. Written as DNA, the CDR3 is TGCGCCAGCAGCCAGGAGGGACAGATATATAATTCACCCCTCCACTTT.

The rearrangement links TRBV19 to TRBJ1-1, with TRBD1 as a possible D gene (5 bases). Between the trimmed V and J ends, which lost 1 base and 3 bases, there was a span of 21 bases. The V gene's germline CDR1 is LNHDA and CDR2 SQIVND (reference sequence). The CDR3 runs to 18 residues. The CDR3 bases are TGTGCCAGTAGTATAGTGTCAGGGTTTATTGATCAAGACACTGAAGCTTTCTTT. Translated, it gives CASSIVSGFIDQDTEAFF.

The V and J genes are TRBV6-1 and TRBJ2-7; D perhaps matches TRBD2 (5 bases). Germline V CDR1 and CDR2: MNHNS, SASEGT. CDR3 length equals 12 residues. Trimming left V 5 bases short and J 6 bases short, with 11 bases between. This CDR3 reads CASSLDSSEQYF. The CDR3 DNA reads TGTGCCAGCAGTTTGGACTCGAGCGAGCAGTACTTC.

The chain links TRBV6-5 to TRBJ2-3; 8 bases align to TRBD2. Germline V gives CDR1 MNHEY, CDR2 SVGAGI. This CDR3 is 15 amino acids long. The V segment lost 2 bases and the J segment 4 bases; nucleotides outside the gene matches: 5. This CDR3 reads CASSYTGGEADTQYF. CDR3 DNA sequence: TGTGCCAGCAGTTACACGGGGGGGGAAGCAGATACGCAGTATTTT.

This clone is a singleton in its sample. V usage is TRBV7-8 and J usage is TRBJ2-1; no reliable D call. CDR1 and CDR2 (germline): SGHVS, FQNEAQ. This CDR3 has 15 residues. Trimming removed 1 base from V and 4 bases from J, with 11 bases in between. The DNA for the CDR3 is TGTGCCAGCAGCTTAGATGGTGGCTCTTACAATGAGCAGTTCTTC. Translation gives CASSLDGGSYNEQFF.

The chain joins TRBV4-2 to TRBJ2-1; 8 nucleotides agree with TRBD2. The germline V gene has CDR1 LGHNA and CDR2 YNFKEQ. J was trimmed by 7 bases and V by 4 bases; bases with no gene match: 12. This CDR3 is 16 amino acids long. CDR3 in amino acids: CASSPVGTRATNEQFF. In DNA form, the CDR3 reads TGTGCCAGCAGCCCCGTGGGGACTAGGGCTACAAATGAGCAGTTCTTC.